The entry that follows covers one TCR beta chain sequence. The data originate from a study of OX40 agonist ivuxolimab in advanced cancers. Study in general: Dose-escalation patients' cancers were hepatocellular carcinoma, melanoma, renal cell or head and neck cancer.

Assay used: immunoSEQ multiplex PCR; TCRdb lists only in-frame clones, some missing. The sample lists almost 90,000 clones, about 87% occurring once. Trimming pared 7 bases from V and 3 bases from J, leaving 17 bases between. The CDR3 runs 15 residues. CDR1 and CDR2 from the germline V gene are MNHNS and SASEGT. The J gene is TRBJ2-3, the V gene TRBV6-1; possible D gene TRBD2, 6 bases. This specimen was CD4+ or CD8+ T cells sorted from blood, taken in a trial of the OX40 agonist ivuxolimab. This receptor was obtained from an adult with an advanced solid tumor such as melanoma, head and neck, liver or kidney cancer. The CDR3 loop reads CASKRRDAGTDTQYF. The DNA for the CDR3 is TGTGCCAGCAAACGCCGGGACGCGGGGACAGATACGCAGTATTTT.